This is a list of T cell receptor beta chains from one sample in a study of OX40 agonist ivuxolimab in advanced cancers. Libraries were prepared by immunoSEQ multiplex PCR; TCRdb keeps only in-frame clonotypes and omits some of them. The sample has over 80,000 clones; over 75% are singletons. The sequencing here drew on CD4+ or CD8+ T cells sorted from blood, taken in a trial of the OX40 agonist ivuxolimab. The receptors stem from an adult with an advanced solid tumor such as melanoma, head and neck, liver or kidney cancer. CDR3s include the opening cysteine and the closing phenylalanine or tryptophan. The D gene is left open where the match is weak. Clone sizes are given selectively: once, few, many, or a class where the clone is expanded.

abundance,d_gene,v_gene,j_gene,CDR3nt,CDR3aa
.,TRBD1,TRBV11-3,TRBJ1-1,TGTGCCAGCAGCTTAGAGGGGGACAGGGAAGCTTTCTTT,CASSLEGDREAFF
.,.,TRBV7-6,TRBJ2-7,TGTGCCAGCAGCTTAGACGGACTCGGATCCTACGAGCAGTACTTC,CASSLDGLGSYEQYF
.,TRBD2,TRBV5-5,TRBJ2-3,TGTGCCAGCAGCTTGATTAGCGGGAGGGCCATAGATACGCAGTATTTT,CASSLISGRAIDTQYF
.,.,TRBV10-3,TRBJ2-2,TGTGCCATCAGTGAGTCTCGGGGGACCGGGGAGCTGTTTTTT,CAISESRGTGELFF
once,.,TRBV28,TRBJ2-1,TGTGCCAGCAGTTACGGTCCGGATACCTCCTACAATGAGCAGTTCTTC,CASSYGPDTSYNEQFF
.,TRBD1,TRBV19,TRBJ1-5,TGTGCCAGTAGATGGACAGGGGACAATCAGCCCCAGCATTTT,CASRWTGDNQPQHF
.,TRBD1,TRBV5-1,TRBJ1-6,TGCGCCAGCAGCTTGGAACAGGGGTTGGGGAATTCACCCCTCCACTTT,CASSLEQGLGNSPLHF
.,.,TRBV18,TRBJ2-3,TGTGCCAGCTCACCCGGGACGGCCGATGATACGCAGTATTTT,CASSPGTADDTQYF
.,.,TRBV5-1,TRBJ2-3,TGCGCCAGCAGCTCCGTGACGATATACACAGATACGCAGTATTTT,CASSSVTIYTDTQYF
.,TRBD1,TRBV6-6,TRBJ1-2,TGTGCCAGCAGAGAACAGGGGGCAGACTATGGCTACACCTTC,CASREQGADYGYTF
.,.,TRBV2,TRBJ2-2,TGTGCCAGCAGTCAGGGGTCCGGGGAGCTGTTTTTT,CASSQGSGELFF
.,.,TRBV10-3,TRBJ1-4,TGTGCCATCAGTGATTTGGGGGGCTCTGAAAAACTGTTTTTT,CAISDLGGSEKLFF
.,.,TRBV28,TRBJ2-7,TGTGCCAGCGGGGCGGAAGGGGGCTCCTACGAGCAGTACTTC,CASGAEGGSYEQYF
.,TRBD2,TRBV11-2,TRBJ2-5,TGTGCCAGCAGCTTGGGACTAGTCGAAGAGACCCAGTACTTC,CASSLGLVEETQYF
.,.,TRBV7-9,TRBJ1-2,TGTGCCAGCAGCTCCGAGTTAAAAGGGGTTGGCTACACCTTC,CASSSELKGVGYTF
.,.,TRBV2,TRBJ1-4,TGTGCCAGCGAGAGGGGTGCGGCTAATGAAAAACTGTTTTTT,CASERGAANEKLFF
few,.,TRBV30,TRBJ2-7,TGTGCCTGGAGGGGGCTAGCGAAGAACGAGCAGTACTTC,CAWRGLAKNEQYF
once,.,TRBV5-1,TRBJ2-2,TGCGCCAGCAGCTCTCTATCACAGGGTGTCGCGAACACCGGGGAGCTGTTTTTT,CASSSLSQGVANTGELFF
.,TRBD1,TRBV6-6,TRBJ2-7,TGTGCCAGCAGCCGACGGACAGGGCTCGAGCAGTACTTC,CASSRRTGLEQYF
.,TRBD1,TRBV6-4,TRBJ1-1,TGTGCCAGCAGTGACGCGCCAGGGGACAGAAGTGCTTTCTTT,CASSDAPGDRSAFF
.,.,TRBV28,TRBJ1-2,TGTGCCAGCAGTTTTTTGGATAACTATGGCTACACCTTC,CASSFLDNYGYTF
few,TRBD1,TRBV7-9,TRBJ1-4,TGTGCCAGCAGCTTCGTAACTCTACAGGGGGAAGACGAAAAACTGTTTTTT,CASSFVTLQGEDEKLFF
.,.,TRBV15,TRBJ2-5,TGTGCCACCAGCGCATCCGGGACCAAAGAGACCCAGTACTTC,CATSASGTKETQYF
.,.,TRBV14,TRBJ1-1,TGTGCCAGCAGCCAAGACCGACTGTACACTGAAGCTTTCTTT,CASSQDRLYTEAFF
.,TRBD2,TRBV10-1,TRBJ2-7,TGCGCCAGCAGTGGAGCGGGATCTAGATACGAGCAGTACTTC,CASSGAGSRYEQYF
once,.,TRBV5-4,TRBJ2-5,TGTGCCAGCAGCCAACCGGACATCCGAGAGACCCAGTACTTC,CASSQPDIRETQYF
.,.,TRBV30,TRBJ2-1,TGTGCCTGGAGTCCCAGGGGACGTTCTGTTGAGCAGTTCTTC,CAWSPRGRSVEQFF
.,.,TRBV11-2,TRBJ2-1,TGTGCCAGCAGCTTAGGCGGGCAGGCCTACAATGAGCAGTTCTTC,CASSLGGQAYNEQFF
few,.,TRBV11-3,TRBJ2-2,TGTGCCAGCAGCTTCATCACCCTAACCGGGGAGCTGTTTTTT,CASSFITLTGELFF
.,TRBD2,TRBV19,TRBJ2-5,TGTGCCAGTAGTAGGGGACTAGCGGGAGTAGAGGAGACCCAGTACTTC,CASSRGLAGVEETQYF
.,TRBD1,TRBV19,TRBJ1-2,TGTGCCAGTAGTATAGTCCGGGACAGGCGCTATGGCTACACCTTC,CASSIVRDRRYGYTF
.,.,TRBV2,TRBJ2-6,TGTGCCAGCAGTGGAACCGGGCAGGGAGTTGGGGCCAACGTCCTGACTTTC,CASSGTGQGVGANVLTF
.,TRBD2,TRBV2,TRBJ2-4,TGTGCCAGCAGTGAAGCGCTTCCCGGACTAGGAGCCAAAAACATTCAGTACTTC,CASSEALPGLGAKNIQYF
.,TRBD1,TRBV7-9,TRBJ1-1,TGTGCCAGCAGCCGGACAGGGGATTACCCTGAAGCTTTCTTT,CASSRTGDYPEAFF
.,.,TRBV2,TRBJ1-2,TGTGCCAGCAGTGACAGGGTAGACTATGGCTACACCTTC,CASSDRVDYGYTF
.,.,TRBV5-1,TRBJ1-1,TGCGCCAGCAAAGAGAATTTTGAAGCTTTCTTT,CASKENFEAFF
once,.,TRBV7-6,TRBJ2-1,TGTGCCAGCAGCCAAAGCGGATATGAGCAGTTCTTC,CASSQSGYEQFF
few,TRBD2,TRBV10-1,TRBJ2-2,TGCGCCAGCAGTGAGTCCGGGGGAGGGCCCCGGGAGCTGTTTTTT,CASSESGGGPRELFF
.,TRBD2,TRBV27,TRBJ2-7,TGTGCCAGCAGTTTTGCAGCGGGAGGGCGGGGGGAGCAGTACTTC,CASSFAAGGRGEQYF
.,TRBD1,TRBV5-1,TRBJ2-7,TGCGCCAGCAGCTTGTTTGTGGGACAGGGGATTTCCGAGCAGTACTTC,CASSLFVGQGISEQYF
once,.,TRBV6-4,TRBJ2-3,TGTGCCAGCAGTGACCAAGGGGGAGATACGCAGTATTTT,CASSDQGGDTQYF
.,.,TRBV6-1,TRBJ1-2,TGTGCCAGCAGTGACAAGAACTATGGCTACACCTTC,CASSDKNYGYTF
few,.,TRBV30,TRBJ1-4,TGTGCCTGGAGTGTTGGGGGAGGGAAGGAAAAACTGTTTTTT,CAWSVGGGKEKLFF
.,.,TRBV6-5,TRBJ2-7,TGTGCCAGCAGTTCCGGGGGCGGGTTCTACGAGCAGTACTTC,CASSSGGGFYEQYF
.,.,TRBV9,TRBJ2-6,TGTGCCAGCAGCGATGCCAACTCTGGGGCCAACGTCCTGACTTTC,CASSDANSGANVLTF
.,.,TRBV11-2,TRBJ1-6,TGTGCCAGCAGCTTAGACGGGGGAGGTAATTCACCCCTCCACTTT,CASSLDGGGNSPLHF
.,.,TRBV5-1,TRBJ1-1,TGCGCCAGCAGCTTGGAAGGAACTGAAGCTTTCTTT,CASSLEGTEAFF
.,TRBD1,TRBV27,TRBJ2-7,TGTGCCAGCAGTCGCAGAGAGACAGGGGACCACGAGCAGTACTTC,CASSRRETGDHEQYF
.,TRBD1,TRBV7-3,TRBJ2-1,TGTGCCAGCAGCTTAGCTTTACAGGGGGTGCAGTTCTTC,CASSLALQGVQFF
.,.,TRBV7-2,TRBJ1-5,TGTGCCAGCAGCTACCGGGACGGTGAAAATCAGCCCCAGCATTTT,CASSYRDGENQPQHF
.,.,TRBV15,TRBJ1-3,TGTGCCACCAGCAGAGAAGACCGAATCGGGAGCACCATATATTTT,CATSREDRIGSTIYF
.,TRBD1,TRBV7-9,TRBJ2-7,TGTGCCAGCAGCGTATCGGGACAGACTCGTAGCGAGCAGTACTTC,CASSVSGQTRSEQYF
.,TRBD2,TRBV7-3,TRBJ2-3,TGTGCCAGCAGCCTTTGGCTAGCGGGAGGGCCAGATACGCAGTATTTT,CASSLWLAGGPDTQYF
.,.,TRBV19,TRBJ2-1,TGTGCCAGTAAGGCGGTGTACAATGAGCAGTTCTTC,CASKAVYNEQFF
.,TRBD1,TRBV10-2,TRBJ2-7,TGCGCCAGCAGGAAAACGACAGGGTCCTCCTACGAGCAGTACTTC,CASRKTTGSSYEQYF
.,.,TRBV7-9,TRBJ1-4,TGTGCCAGCAGCCCTGGGGGGCAGACAACTAATGAAAAACTGTTTTTT,CASSPGGQTTNEKLFF